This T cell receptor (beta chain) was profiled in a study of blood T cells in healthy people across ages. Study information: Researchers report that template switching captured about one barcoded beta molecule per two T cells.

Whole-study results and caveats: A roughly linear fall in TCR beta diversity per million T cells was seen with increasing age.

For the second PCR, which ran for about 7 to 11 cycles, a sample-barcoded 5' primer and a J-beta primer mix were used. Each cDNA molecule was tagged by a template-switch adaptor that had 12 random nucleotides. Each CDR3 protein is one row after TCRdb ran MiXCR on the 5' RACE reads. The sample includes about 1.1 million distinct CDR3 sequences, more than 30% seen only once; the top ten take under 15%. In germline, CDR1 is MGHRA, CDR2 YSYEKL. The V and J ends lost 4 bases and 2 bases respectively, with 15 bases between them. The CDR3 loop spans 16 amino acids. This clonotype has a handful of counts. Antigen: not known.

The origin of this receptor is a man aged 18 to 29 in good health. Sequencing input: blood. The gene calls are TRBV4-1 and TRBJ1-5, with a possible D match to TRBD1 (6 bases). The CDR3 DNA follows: TGCGCCAGCAGCCCCGGGGGCAGGACAGGCAATCAGCCCCAGCATTTT. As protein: CASSPGGRTGNQPQHF.